Reported below is one T cell receptor (beta chain). The entry originates in a study of blood T cell repertoires in COVID-19. This CDR3 contains 14 residues. The germline V gene encodes CDR1 ENHRY and CDR2 SYGVKD. V shed 10 bases and J 0 bases; nucleotides not matched to a gene: 7. Using immunoSEQ multiplex PCR, the repertoire was profiled, and TCRdb retains in-frame clones only, with some absent. The sample carries about 180,000 clones, 85% to 90% recorded once. Sequences were obtained from peripheral blood. The receptor's source is a woman in her thirties with active or convalescent COVID-19. The V and J genes are TRBV10-3 and TRBJ1-1; 8 nucleotides line up with TRBD1. The CDR3 loop reads CATQGASLNTEAFF. CDR3 nucleotides: TGTGCCACCCAGGGGGCTTCTTTGAACACTGAAGCTTTCTTT.